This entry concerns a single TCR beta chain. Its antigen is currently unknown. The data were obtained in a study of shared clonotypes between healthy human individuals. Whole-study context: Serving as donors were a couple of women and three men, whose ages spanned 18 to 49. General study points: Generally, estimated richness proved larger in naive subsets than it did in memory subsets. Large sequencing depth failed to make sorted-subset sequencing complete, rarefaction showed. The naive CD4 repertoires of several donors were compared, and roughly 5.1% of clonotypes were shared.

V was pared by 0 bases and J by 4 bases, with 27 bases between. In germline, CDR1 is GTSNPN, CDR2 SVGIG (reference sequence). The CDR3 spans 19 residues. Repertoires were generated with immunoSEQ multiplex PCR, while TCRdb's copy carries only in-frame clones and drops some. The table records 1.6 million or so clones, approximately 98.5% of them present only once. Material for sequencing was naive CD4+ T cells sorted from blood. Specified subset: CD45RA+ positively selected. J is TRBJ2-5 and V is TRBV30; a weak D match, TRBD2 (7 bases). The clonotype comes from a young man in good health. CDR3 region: CAWSVAHSNRAGAGETQYF. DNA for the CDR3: TGTGCCTGGAGTGTAGCCCACTCCAACAGGGCGGGAGCGGGAGAGACCCAGTACTTC.